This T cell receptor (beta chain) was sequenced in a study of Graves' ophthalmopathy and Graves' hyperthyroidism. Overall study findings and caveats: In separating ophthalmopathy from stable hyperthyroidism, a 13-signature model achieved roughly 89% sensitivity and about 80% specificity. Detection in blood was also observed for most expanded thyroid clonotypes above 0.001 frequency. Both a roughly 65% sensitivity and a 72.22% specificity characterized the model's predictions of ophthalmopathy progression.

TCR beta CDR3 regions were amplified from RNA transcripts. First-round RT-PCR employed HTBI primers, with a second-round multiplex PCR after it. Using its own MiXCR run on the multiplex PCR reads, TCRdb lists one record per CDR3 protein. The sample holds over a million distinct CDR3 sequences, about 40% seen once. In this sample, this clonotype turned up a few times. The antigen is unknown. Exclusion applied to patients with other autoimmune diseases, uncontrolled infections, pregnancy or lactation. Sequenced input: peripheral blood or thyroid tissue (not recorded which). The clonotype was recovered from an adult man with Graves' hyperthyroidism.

The CDR3 protein is CASSLGFDRTYGYTF. DNA of the CDR3: TGTGCCAGTAGTTTGGGTTTTGACAGGACCTATGGCTACACCTTC. The rearrangement joins TRBV19 to TRBJ1-2, with a tentative D call TRBD1 (6 bases). Germline-derived CDR1 and CDR2 are LNHDA and SQIVND (reference sequence). V was cut by 5 bases and J by 4 bases, with 17 bases left in between. The CDR3 is 15 amino acids.